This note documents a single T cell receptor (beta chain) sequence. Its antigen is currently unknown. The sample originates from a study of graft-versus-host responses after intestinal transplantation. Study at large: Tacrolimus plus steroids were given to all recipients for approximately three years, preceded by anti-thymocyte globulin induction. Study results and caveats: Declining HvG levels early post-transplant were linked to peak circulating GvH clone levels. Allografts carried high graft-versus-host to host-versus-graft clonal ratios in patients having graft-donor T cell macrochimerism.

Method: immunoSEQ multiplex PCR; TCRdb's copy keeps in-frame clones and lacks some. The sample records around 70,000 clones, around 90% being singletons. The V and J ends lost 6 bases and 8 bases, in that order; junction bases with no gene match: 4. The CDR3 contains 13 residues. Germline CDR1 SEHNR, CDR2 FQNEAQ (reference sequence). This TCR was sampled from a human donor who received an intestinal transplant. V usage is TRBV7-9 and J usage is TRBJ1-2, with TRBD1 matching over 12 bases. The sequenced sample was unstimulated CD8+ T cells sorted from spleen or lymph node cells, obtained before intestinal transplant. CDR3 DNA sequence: TGTGCCAGCAGGGGACAGGGGGCGAAAGGCTACACCTTC. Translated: CASRGQGAKGYTF.